These T cell receptor beta chains were read from a single sample in a study of T cell changes during pregnancy in multiple sclerosis. The protocol was immunoSEQ multiplex PCR, while the TCRdb copy is restricted to in-frame clones and leaves out a portion. Among tens of thousands of clones, around 96% were seen once, and the ten largest hold 1.1%. This material consisted of peripheral blood, taken in the second trimester of pregnancy. These receptors originate from a female donor with multiple sclerosis, enrolled in a pregnancy study. Both conserved end residues are part of each CDR3. The D gene is left open where the match is weak. A row's size may be missing; if present it is once, few, many or a size class.

. | TRBJ2-3 | TRBV6-5 | . | TGTGCCAGCAGTTACTTTCAGGGCTCGGTAGATACGCAGTATTTT | CASSYFQGSVDTQYF
. | TRBJ2-7 | TRBV6-1 | TRBD1 | TGTGCCAGCAGGGTCGGGACAGGGTCCTACGAGCAGTACTTC | CASRVGTGSYEQYF
. | TRBJ2-2 | TRBV6-5 | . | TGTGCCAGCAGTTACTCACCCGGTGGGGGGACCGGGGAGCTGTTTTTT | CASSYSPGGGTGELFF
. | TRBJ1-2 | TRBV30 | TRBD1 | TGTGCCTGGTTAGGGGACAGAGATAACTATGGCTACACCTTC | CAWLGDRDNYGYTF
. | TRBJ1-3 | TRBV12-2 | . | TGTGCAAGTCGCCTCGACGGAGCTCTAGAGGGAAACACCATATATTTT | CASRLDGALEGNTIYF
. | TRBJ2-3 | TRBV19 | . | TGTGCCAGTAGCAGTAGAGCGGAGCGACCTAGCACAGATACGCAGTATTTT | CASSSRAERPSTDTQYF
. | TRBJ1-2 | TRBV30 | . | TGTGCCTGGACCCTAGCAGTTAACTATGGCTACACCTTC | CAWTLAVNYGYTF
. | TRBJ1-5 | TRBV19 | . | TGTGCCAGTAGTATAGGGACCCAGGGAGGGCCCCAGCATTTT | CASSIGTQGGPQHF
. | TRBJ1-2 | TRBV19 | . | TGTGCCAGTAGTATCGACAGGCGGAGCTACACCTTC | CASSIDRRSYTF
. | TRBJ1-4 | TRBV2 | TRBD1 | TGTGCCAGCCAGACAGGGTTAGAAAAACTGTTTTTT | CASQTGLEKLFF
. | TRBJ2-7 | TRBV19 | . | TGTGCCAGCGGCCCCCGCAGGGATGACGAGCAGTACTTC | CASGPRRDDEQYF
. | TRBJ2-1 | TRBV6-5 | TRBD2 | TGTGCCAGCAGTTACTCTGGGACTAGCGGGAGGCATGAGCAGTTCTTC | CASSYSGTSGRHEQFF
. | TRBJ2-7 | TRBV6-6 | . | TGTGCCAGCAGTTTGCAGGGATGGCAGTACTTC | CASSLQGWQYF
. | TRBJ2-7 | TRBV10-2 | TRBD2 | TGCGCCAGCAGTTTAGCGGGAGACCTATACGAGCAGTACTTC | CASSLAGDLYEQYF
. | TRBJ2-7 | TRBV30 | TRBD2 | TGTGCCTGGAGTCCCAGCGGGGATATTTTGCAGCAGTACTTC | CAWSPSGDILQQYF
. | TRBJ2-7 | TRBV7-7 | . | TGTGCCAGCAGCTTATCAATAGAAACCTACGAGCAGTACTTC | CASSLSIETYEQYF
. | TRBJ2-1 | TRBV28 | . | TGTGCCAGCAGTTTTTTCGGGAGTCCCTCCTACAATGAGCAGTTCTTC | CASSFFGSPSYNEQFF
. | TRBJ2-7 | TRBV6-5 | TRBD1 | TGTGCCAGCAGTTCCCAACCAGACAGGGCCTACGAGCAGTACTTC | CASSSQPDRAYEQYF
. | TRBJ2-1 | TRBV11-2 | TRBD1 | TGTGCCAGCAGCTTCTTTGCCGGGACAGGGCCCAACAATGAGCAGTTCTTC | CASSFFAGTGPNNEQFF
. | TRBJ2-1 | TRBV5-1 | TRBD2 | TGCGCCAGCAGCTTGACCGGGACTAGCGGGAGTGATGAGCAGTTCTTC | CASSLTGTSGSDEQFF
. | TRBJ1-1 | TRBV5-5 | . | TGTGCCAGCAGCTTGGTCGAGCTGAAGAACACTGAAGCTTTCTTT | CASSLVELKNTEAFF
. | TRBJ2-7 | TRBV27 | . | TGTGCCAGCAGTCCCCCCCCACAGGGCTCCTACGAGCAGTACTTC | CASSPPPQGSYEQYF
once | TRBJ2-7 | TRBV7-2 | . | TGTGCCAGCAGCTTAGATTTTGGCGGTTCCTACGAGCAGTACTTC | CASSLDFGGSYEQYF